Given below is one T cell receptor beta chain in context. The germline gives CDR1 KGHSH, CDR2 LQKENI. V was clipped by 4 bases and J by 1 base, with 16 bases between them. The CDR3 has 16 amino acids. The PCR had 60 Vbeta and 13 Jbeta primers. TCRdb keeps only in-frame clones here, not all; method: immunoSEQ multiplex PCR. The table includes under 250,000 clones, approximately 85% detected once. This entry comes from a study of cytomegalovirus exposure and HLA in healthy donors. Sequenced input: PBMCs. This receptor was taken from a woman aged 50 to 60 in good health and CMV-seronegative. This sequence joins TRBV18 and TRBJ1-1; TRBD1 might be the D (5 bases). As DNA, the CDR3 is TGTGCCAGCTCACGGCAAGGGGCATTGGGGAACACTGAAGCTTTCTTT. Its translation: CASSRQGALGNTEAFF.